These 17 T cell receptor beta chains share one sample of origin, sequenced in a study of neurological immune-mediated disorders. TCRdb re-derived calls from the 5' RACE reads in MiXCR, one entry per CDR3 protein. The sample contains around 49,000 distinct CDR3 sequences, around 13% of which appear only once. Described time point: longitudinal time-point 2. The sample comprised PBMCs. These receptors all stem from a male donor with HTLV-1-associated myelopathy (HAM/TSP).

This clonotype showed up many times. The chain is built from TRBV2 and TRBJ2-7, with D perhaps matching TRBD1 (6 bases). The CDR3 covers 13 residues. The germline gives CDR1 SNHLY, CDR2 FYNNEI. V lost 11 bases and J lost 6, with 20 bases in between. The CDR3 spells CAGSGVTLGEQYF. CDR3 bases: TGTGCCGGTTCAGGGGTTACTCTAGGCGAGCAGTACTTC.

In this sample, this clonotype is medium-sized. V is TRBV7-9 and J is TRBJ2-2; 7 bases map to TRBD1. This CDR3 is built from 16 residues. Germline CDR1 SEHNR, CDR2 FQNEAQ (reference sequence). J was trimmed by 6 bases and V by 3 bases; bases with no gene match: 10. CDR3 sequence (DNA): TGTGCCAGCAGCTTGAGACAGGGTTTGATTTCCGGGGAGCTGTTTTTT. It specifies CASSLRQGLISGELFF.

This clonotype appeared many times. The rearrangement uses TRBV24-1 and TRBJ1-5; D might be TRBD1 (5 bases). The germline V gene encodes CDR1 KGHDR and CDR2 SFDVKD. The CDR3 has 15 amino acids. V lost 5 bases and J lost 0, with 10 bases in between. This chain's CDR3 is CATSAGMNSNQPQHF. The CDR3 DNA is TGTGCCACCAGTGCAGGGATGAATAGCAATCAGCCCCAGCATTTT.

This clonotype was seen ten or more times. The chain couples TRBV13 to TRBJ1-1; D unclear. Germline V gives CDR1 PRHDT, CDR2 FYEKMQ (reference sequence). The CDR3 has 13 amino acids. Between the trimmed V and J ends, which lost 4 bases and 3 bases, there was a span of 9 bases. The CDR3 is CASSSWSYTEAFF. CDR3 bases: TGTGCCAGCAGCTCCTGGTCCTACACTGAAGCTTTCTTT.

There are many counts of this clonotype. The chain has TRBV3-1 and TRBJ2-1; no clear D. V was pared by 3 bases and J by 10 bases, with 10 bases between. Germline loops: CDR1 LGHDT, CDR2 YNNKEL (reference sequence). The CDR3 is made up of 12 amino acids. The CDR3 protein is CASSQDTREQFF. In nucleotides, the CDR3 is TGTGCCAGCAGCCAGGATACAAGGGAGCAGTTCTTC.

This chain connects TRBV4-1 to TRBJ2-3, with D unresolved. Germline CDR1 reads MGHRA; CDR2 reads YSYEKL. Trimming left V 1 base short and J 6 bases short, with 14 bases between. CDR3 length equals 15 residues. The CDR3 coding sequence is TGCGCCAGCAGCCAAGGGGGTCCCGCCGCCGATACGCAGTATTTT. Translated: CASSQGGPAADTQYF.

The chain has TRBV7-8 and TRBJ1-1, with D perhaps TRBD1 (5 bases). CDR1 and CDR2 from the germline V gene are SGHVS and FQNEAQ. Trimming left V 6 bases short and J 11 bases short, with 16 bases between. CDR3 size: 12 residues. In nucleotides, the CDR3 is TGTGCCAGCAGTTGGGGACGGAGGGAGGCTTTCTTT. Translating it yields CASSWGRREAFF.

This clonotype was observed at least ten times. This sequence joins TRBV7-2 and TRBJ2-5; D unresolved. Germline-derived CDR1 and CDR2 are SGHTA and FQGNSA. The CDR3 has 14 residues. V was pared by 0 bases and J by 1 base, with 6 bases between. CDR3 DNA: TGTGCCAGCAGCTTAGCGGCACGCCAAGAGACCCAGTACTTC. The encoded protein is CASSLAARQETQYF.

This clonotype was picked up many times. V usage is TRBV10-3 and J usage is TRBJ2-1, with D perhaps being TRBD1 or TRBD2 (5 bases each). The V end lost 0 bases, the J end lost 6 bases, and 18 bases lay between the germline ends. The CDR3 runs 17 residues. Germline loops: CDR1 ENHRY, CDR2 SYGVKD. Written as DNA, the CDR3 is TGTGCCATCAGTGAGTCGGTAGAGGGACGAAAGTGCAATGAGCAGTTCTTC. Translated, it gives CAISESVEGRKCNEQFF.

Comments on this clonotype: A clone one base away is much larger, so this may be a read error. This rearrangement joins TRBV11-2 to TRBJ1-1; 7 nucleotides align to TRBD1. Germline trimming cut 5 bases from V and 6 bases from J; bases unmatched to any gene: 9. There are 14 residues in the CDR3. Germline assignment: CDR1 SGHAT and CDR2 FQNNGV. The CDR3 sequence is CASSETGVYPEAFF. CDR3 DNA: TGTGCCAGCAGCGAAACAGGGGTCTATCCTGAAGCTTTCTTT.

Ten or more counts support this clonotype. The rearrangement links TRBV20-1 to TRBJ1-5; 7 nucleotides agree with TRBD1. CDR3 length: 13 residues. The germline gives CDR1 DFQATT, CDR2 SNEGSKA (reference sequence). With 8 bases clipped from V and 0 bases from J, the junction kept 4 bases outside the gene matches. The CDR3 reads CSTGDHSNQPQHF. The CDR3 DNA is TGCAGTACAGGGGACCATAGCAATCAGCCCCAGCATTTT.

This clonotype was seen repeatedly, ten times or more. The chain links TRBV7-9 to TRBJ1-4; 10 bases align to TRBD1. After removal of 5 bases from V and 10 bases from J, the junction contained 10 bases not matched to a gene. The CDR3 consists of 15 residues. Germline assignment: CDR1 SEHNR and CDR2 FQNEAQ (reference sequence). CDR3 coding DNA: TGTGCCAGCAGCGCAAGACAGGGGGCGTTCGGAAAACTGTTTTTT. It translates to CASSARQGAFGKLFF.

This clonotype was picked up many times. V usage is TRBV5-1 and J usage is TRBJ2-2, with 8 bases aligning to TRBD1. Germline lookup yields CDR1 SGHRS and CDR2 YFSETQ. This CDR3 is 16 amino acids long. J lost 5 bases, V lost 9 bases, and 15 bases had no gene match. The CDR3, as DNA: TGCGCCAACCTGACAGGGGACCTCCCGAGAACCGGGGAGCTGTTTTTT. Protein sequence: CANLTGDLPRTGELFF.

This clonotype came up many times. The V and J genes are TRBV6-2 or TRBV6-3 and TRBJ1-2; D uncertain. CDR1 MNHEY and CDR2 SVGEGT come from the germline V gene. V was cut by 2 bases and J by 8 bases, with 9 bases left in between. CDR3 length equals 12 residues. The CDR3, as DNA: TGTGCCAGCAGTTACGGGCAGCAAGGCTACACCTTC. Its translation: CASSYGQQGYTF.

The V and J genes are TRBV10-3 and TRBJ1-5; unclear D gene. The CDR3 is made up of 13 amino acids. V lost 4 bases, J lost 4 bases, and 8 bases lay in between. CDR1 is ENHRY, CDR2 SYGVKD, per germline. The CDR3 DNA is TGTGCCATCAGTGGACAAATTAATCAGCCCCAGCATTTT. Protein product: CAISGQINQPQHF.

This clonotype was observed a few times. The rearrangement uses TRBV4-3 and TRBJ1-5; D remains ambiguous. Trimming took off 0 bases at V and 6 bases at J, with 6 bases between the two ends. CDR3 length: 13 amino acids. Germline values: CDR1 LGHNA, CDR2 YSLEER. The chain's CDR3 is CASSQDPGQPQHF. DNA for the CDR3: TGCGCCAGCAGCCAAGATCCGGGTCAGCCCCAGCATTTT.

This clonotype was found many times. The genes are TRBV29-1 and TRBJ2-3; the D gene is possibly TRBD1 (6 bases). Trimming removed 7 bases at V and 6 bases at J, with 20 bases between. The CDR3 spans 14 residues. Germline CDR1 reads SQVTM; CDR2 reads ANQGSEA. CDR3 sequence: CSARRGVGLDTQYF. The CDR3 DNA reads as TGCAGCGCGCGCAGGGGAGTAGGGTTGGATACGCAGTATTTT.